Given below is one T cell receptor beta chain in context. Its antigen is unidentified. A much larger clone is a single base away; this may be a read error. This record belongs to a study of T-cell memory formation after mild COVID-19. Notes on the study in general: Clones from the second wave (peaking day 37) had unconfirmed SARS-CoV-2 specificity. Some clones that responded turned up in pre-infection memory, which suggests that cross-reactive memory joined in.

In TCRdb, the 5' RACE reads were re-called with MiXCR into one record per CDR3 protein. The sample yields 400,000 or so distinct CDR3 sequences, about 19% seen once. Deletions cut 6 bases from V and 4 bases from J, with 14 bases between. The CDR3 is made up of 13 amino acids. Germline loops: CDR1 SQVTM, CDR2 ANQGSEA. Sequences were obtained from PBMCs or a T cell subset sorted from them (not recorded which). This TCR was recovered from an adult woman who had mild COVID-19 (a few samples of this study predate the infection). Cell type and time point are not known. The genes are TRBV29-1 and TRBJ2-3; TRBD1 might be the D (7 bases). CDR3: CSVQGGNPDTQYF. The CDR3 coding sequence is TGCAGCGTCCAGGGGGGCAACCCAGATACGCAGTATTTT.